This T cell receptor beta chain was recovered during a study of T cell responses to AZD1222 COVID-19 vaccine. Assay: immunoSEQ multiplex PCR; the TCRdb copy retains only in-frame clones and omits some. This sample has 200,000 to 300,000 clones, with approximately 95% found just once. V lost 5 bases to trimming and J lost 3 bases, with 7 bases between them. CDR1 and CDR2 from the germline V gene are MNHEY and SVGAGI. This CDR3 has 12 residues. Study-wide results and caveats: Targeting of unmutated variant regions was reportedly seen in nearly half of spike-specific TCRs.

A word on this clone: Its antigen remains unidentified.

This chain uses TRBV6-5 with TRBJ1-1; D gene ambiguous. The clonotype was recovered from an adult in good health. The input for sequencing was peripheral blood, taken on day 0 of AZD1222 vaccination. The CDR3 DNA is TGTGCCAGCAGTAGAGGGTACACTGAAGCTTTCTTT. Its translation: CASSRGYTEAFF.